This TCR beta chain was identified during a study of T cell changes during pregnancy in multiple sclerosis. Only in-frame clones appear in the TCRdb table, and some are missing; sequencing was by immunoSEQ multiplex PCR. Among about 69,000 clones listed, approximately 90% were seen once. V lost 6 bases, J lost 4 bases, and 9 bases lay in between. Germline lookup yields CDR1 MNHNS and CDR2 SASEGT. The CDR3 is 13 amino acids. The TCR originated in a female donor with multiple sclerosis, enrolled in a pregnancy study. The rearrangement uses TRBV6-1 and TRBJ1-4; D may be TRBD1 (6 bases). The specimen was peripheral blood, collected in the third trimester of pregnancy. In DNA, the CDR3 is TGTGCCAGCAGAACAGGGATTAATGAAAAACTGTTTTTT. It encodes CASRTGINEKLFF.